The 6 T cell receptor beta chains below come from one sample, sequenced in a study of T cell responses to AZD1222 COVID-19 vaccine. The table came from immunoSEQ multiplex PCR; TCRdb's copy has only in-frame clones and leaves some out. This sample yields roughly 100,000 clones, of which around 89% are seen a single time; around 20% belongs to the top ten. The sequenced sample was peripheral blood, obtained on day 0 of AZD1222 vaccination. These receptors came from an adult in good health.

This rearrangement joins TRBV27 to TRBJ2-3; 7 bases align to TRBD2. V trimming: 7 bases; J trimming: 0 bases; junction bases outside the gene matches: 10. The CDR3 sequence is 16 residues long. Germline assignment: CDR1 MNHEY and CDR2 SMNVEV (reference sequence). The CDR3 region has the DNA TGTGCCAGCACCCGGCGGGGGACGGAAAGCACAGATACGCAGTATTTT. It encodes CASTRRGTESTDTQYF.

The CDR3 spells CASSLGSGAHEQYF. The CDR3 nucleotides read TGTGCCAGCAGCCTAGGATCGGGGGCCCACGAGCAGTACTTC. This rearrangement joins TRBV7-9 to TRBJ2-7; D might be TRBD1 or TRBD2, each matching 6 bases. CDR1 and CDR2 (germline): SEHNR, FQNEAQ (reference sequence). The CDR3 spans 14 residues. Trimming removed 5 bases from V and 5 bases from J, with 16 bases in between.

This clone was seen just once. The V gene is TRBV5-1, the J gene TRBJ1-2, with D uncertain. The germline gives CDR1 SGHRS, CDR2 YFSETQ. Trimming removed 0 bases at V and 2 bases at J, with 11 bases between. The CDR3 spans 15 residues. CDR3 bases: TGCGCCAGCAGCTTGGCCAGTGGCCCCAACTATGGCTACACCTTC. This codes for CASSLASGPNYGYTF. The full variable domain, rest sourced from reference TRBV5-1 and TRBJ1-2, is KAGVTQTPRYLIKTRGQQVTLSCSPISGHRSVSWYQQTPGQGLQFLFEYFSETQRNKGNFPGRFSGRQFSNSRSEMNVSTLELGDSALYLCASSLASGPNYGYTFGSGTRLTVV.

The rearrangement links TRBV3-1 (or the pseudogene TRBV3-2) to TRBJ2-1; D might be TRBD1 (6 bases). Germline V lookup: CDR1 LGHDT, CDR2 YNNKEL (reference sequence). The V end was cut by 6 bases, the J end by 6 bases, with 9 bases between. CDR3 length: 12 amino acids. The CDR3 region has the DNA TGTGCCAGCAGAAAGGACAGCAATGAGCAGTTCTTC. This translates into CASRKDSNEQFF.

This chain connects TRBV10-3 to TRBJ2-2; D possibly corresponds to TRBD2 (5 bases). This CDR3 region has 16 residues. V lost 0 bases and J 4 bases, leaving 12 bases between the germline ends. CDR1 ENHRY and CDR2 SYGVKD come from the germline V gene. CDR3 loop: CAISESVSRGTGELFF. CDR3 in DNA: TGTGCCATCAGTGAGTCGGTGTCCCGGGGCACCGGGGAGCTGTTTTTT.

This clone was counted a single time. CDR3 protein: CASSTQGGYSNQPQHF. For the CDR3, the DNA is TGTGCCAGTAGTACACAGGGGGGGTATAGCAATCAGCCCCAGCATTTT. J is TRBJ1-5 and V is TRBV19; 8 bases map to TRBD1. The CDR3 sequence is 16 residues long. V lost 4 bases, J lost 0 bases, and 5 bases stayed unmatched. In germline, CDR1 is LNHDA, CDR2 SQIVND (reference sequence).